The TCR beta chain described here comes from a study of shared clonotypes between healthy human individuals. Healthy HIV-negative adults without recent acute infections or vaccinations served as donors. CDR1 MNHEY and CDR2 SVGAGI come from the germline V gene. The length of the CDR3 is 13 residues. V lost 3 bases and J lost 9, with 14 bases in between. As regards this clone: As yet, its antigen is unknown.

The protocol was immunoSEQ multiplex PCR, while the TCRdb copy is restricted to in-frame clones and leaves out a portion. The sample lists some 2.3 million clones, over 90% seen once, with approximately 0.4% in the top ten. General study findings and limits: The small donor group covered limited genetic and exposure diversity.

Material for sequencing was naive CD4+ T cells from PBMCs. Subset denoted: CD45RA+ positively selected. The rearrangement joins TRBV6-5 to TRBJ2-5; no clear D gene. This receptor was identified in a young man in good health. Some clones in this sample may be carry-over from other donors' samples. The CDR3 protein is CASSYRARAAQYF. In DNA form, the CDR3 reads TGTGCCAGCAGTTATAGGGCTCGGGCGGCCCAGTACTTC.